This TCR beta chain was captured by sequencing in a study of blood T cells in healthy people across ages. Study-level results: Older age coincided with a roughly linear decline in TCR beta diversity per million T cells.

The donors, all healthy, were Caucasians living in Russia, aged roughly 6 to 100. This clonotype has only a few counts. Antigen: not known. V shed 1 base and J 1 base; nucleotides not matched to a gene: 14. CDR3 length: 18 residues. Germline CDR1 reads GTSNPN; CDR2 reads SVGIG (reference sequence). Using a J-beta primer mix together with a sample-barcoded 5' primer, a second PCR was run for about 7 to 12 cycles. TCRdb fed the 5' RACE reads into MiXCR, producing one record per CDR3 protein. The sample has around 1.7 million distinct CDR3 sequences; 25% to 30% are singletons. Sequences were obtained from blood. The origin of this receptor is a woman in her twenties or thirties in good health. The chain recombines TRBV30 with TRBJ1-1; TRBD1 agrees at 8 bases. The CDR3 bases are TGTGCCTGGAGTGCGGACAGGGAAAGAAGTCTCTGGAACACTGAAGCTTTCTTT. Residues: CAWSADRERSLWNTEAFF.